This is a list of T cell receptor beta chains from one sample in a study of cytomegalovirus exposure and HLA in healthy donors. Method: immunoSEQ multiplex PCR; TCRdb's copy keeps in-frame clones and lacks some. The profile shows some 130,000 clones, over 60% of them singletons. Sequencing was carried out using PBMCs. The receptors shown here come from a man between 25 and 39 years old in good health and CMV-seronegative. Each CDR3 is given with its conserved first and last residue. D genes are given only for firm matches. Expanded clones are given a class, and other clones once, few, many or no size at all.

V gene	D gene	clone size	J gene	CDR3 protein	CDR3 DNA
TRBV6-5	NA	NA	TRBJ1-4	CASSYGGGRGEKLFF	TGTGCCAGCAGTTACGGGGGGGGCAGGGGTGAAAAACTGTTTTTT
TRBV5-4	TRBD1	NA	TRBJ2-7	CASSDTGQGSHEQYF	TGTGCCAGCAGCGACACGGGACAGGGTTCCCACGAGCAGTACTTC
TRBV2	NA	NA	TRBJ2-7	CASSEAAYEQYF	TGTGCCAGCAGTGAGGCAGCCTACGAGCAGTACTTC
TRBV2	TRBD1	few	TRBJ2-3	CASSAIRQGVITDTQYF	TGTGCCAGCAGTGCGATACGACAGGGAGTGATCACAGATACGCAGTATTTT
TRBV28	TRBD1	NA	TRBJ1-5	CASSRTGDYGNQPQHF	TGTGCCAGCAGTCGTACAGGGGATTATGGCAATCAGCCCCAGCATTTT
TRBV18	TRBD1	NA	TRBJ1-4	CASSPRQGGEKLFF	TGTGCCAGCTCACCACGACAGGGGGGTGAAAAACTGTTTTTT
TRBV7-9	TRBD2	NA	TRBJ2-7	CASSSGSSSGRPYEQYF	TGTGCCAGCAGCTCGGGCTCCTCTAGCGGGAGGCCCTACGAGCAGTACTTC
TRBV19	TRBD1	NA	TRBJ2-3	CASSIGETGGVDTQYF	TGTGCCAGTAGTATAGGGGAGACAGGGGGTGTAGATACGCAGTATTTT
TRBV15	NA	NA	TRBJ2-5	CATSRDGGANQETQYF	TGTGCCACCAGCAGAGATGGCGGGGCGAACCAAGAGACCCAGTACTTC
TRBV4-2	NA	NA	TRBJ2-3	CASSQGPRISGWADTQYF	TGTGCCAGCAGCCAAGGGCCGCGGATTAGCGGATGGGCAGATACGCAGTATTTT
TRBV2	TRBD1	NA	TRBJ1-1	CASSVPGQGFNTEAFF	TGTGCCAGCAGTGTTCCGGGACAGGGTTTTAACACTGAAGCTTTCTTT
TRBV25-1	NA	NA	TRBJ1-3	CASSGQAGGTIYF	TGTGCCAGCAGTGGTCAGGCCGGGGGTACCATATATTTT
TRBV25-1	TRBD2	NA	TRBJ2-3	CASSELASGMADTQYF	TGTGCCAGCAGTGAATTGGCTAGCGGGATGGCAGATACGCAGTATTTT
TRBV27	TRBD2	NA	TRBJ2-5	CASARTSGRAETQYF	TGTGCCAGCGCCCGGACTAGCGGGAGGGCGGAGACCCAGTACTTC
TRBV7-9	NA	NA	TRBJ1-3	CASSLLGGYSGNTIYF	TGTGCCAGCAGCTTATTGGGGGGGTATTCTGGAAACACCATATATTTT
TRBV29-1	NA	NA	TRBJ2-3	CSVGETDTQYF	TGCAGCGTTGGCGAAACAGATACGCAGTATTTT
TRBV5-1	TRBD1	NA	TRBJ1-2	CASSPGQVELWSYTF	TGCGCCAGCAGCCCGGGACAGGTCGAGCTATGGAGCTACACCTTC
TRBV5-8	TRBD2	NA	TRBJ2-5	CASSLGGLAGETQYF	TGTGCCAGCAGCTTGGGGGGACTAGCGGGAGAGACCCAGTACTTC
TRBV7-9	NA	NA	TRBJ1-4	CASSLNGLRNEKLFF	TGTGCCAGCAGCTTAAACGGCCTGAGGAATGAAAAACTGTTTTTT
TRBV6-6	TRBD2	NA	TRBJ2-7	CASNVAGSSYEQYF	TGTGCCAGCAACGTAGCGGGATCCTCCTACGAGCAGTACTTC
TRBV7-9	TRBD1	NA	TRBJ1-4	CASSPGTAGGAGNEKLFF	TGTGCCAGCAGCCCGGGTACAGCAGGGGGCGCGGGGAATGAAAAACTGTTTTTT
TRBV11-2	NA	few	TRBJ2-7	CASSSLEVYEQYF	TGTGCCAGCAGCTCCCTCGAGGTCTACGAGCAGTACTTC
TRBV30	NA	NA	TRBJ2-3	CAWSRQGHTDTQYF	TGTGCCTGGAGCCGGCAGGGCCACACAGATACGCAGTATTTT
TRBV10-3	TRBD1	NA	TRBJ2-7	CATNLLGQLYEQYF	TGTGCCACGAACCTCCTGGGACAGCTCTACGAGCAGTACTTC
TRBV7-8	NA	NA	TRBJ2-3	CASSLRDPRGAGSEPYAQYF	TGTGCCAGCAGCCTTCGGGACCCGAGAGGCGCGGGATCCGAGCCCTATGCGCAGTATTTT
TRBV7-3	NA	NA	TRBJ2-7	CASSLVGGGTYEQYF	TGTGCCAGCAGCTTGGTTGGGGGAGGAACCTACGAGCAGTACTTC
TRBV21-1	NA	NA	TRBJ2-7	CASSKAPAGYEQYF	TGTGCCAGCAGCAAGGCCCCAGCGGGCTACGAGCAGTACTTC
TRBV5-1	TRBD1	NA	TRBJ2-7	CASSLDRGALSYEQYF	TGCGCCAGCAGCTTGGACAGGGGCGCACTGTCCTACGAGCAGTACTTC
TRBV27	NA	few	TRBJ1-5	CASSLSAGQPQHF	TGTGCCAGCAGTTTATCGGCAGGTCAGCCCCAGCATTTT